The 16 T cell receptor beta chains in this list originate from one sample, sequenced in a study of T cell responses to AZD1222 COVID-19 vaccine. Assay used: immunoSEQ multiplex PCR; TCRdb lists only in-frame clones, some missing. The data show about 140,000 clones, with just over 90% seen just once and 0.85% to 0.95% held by the top ten. This specimen was peripheral blood, taken on day 0 of MenACWY control vaccination. Source of these receptors: an adult in good health.

V is TRBV5-1 and J is TRBJ2-6; D might be TRBD1 or TRBD2, each matching 5 bases. The CDR3 covers 18 residues. Germline-derived CDR1 and CDR2 are SGHRS and YFSETQ. V dropped 0 bases and J dropped 2 bases, with 15 bases sitting between them. Here the CDR3 DNA reads TGCGCCAGCAGCTTGGAACCAGGGAGAGGAACTGGGGCCAACGTCCTGACTTTC. Translated: CASSLEPGRGTGANVLTF.

The chain uses TRBV11-3 and TRBJ2-5, with 8 bases aligning to TRBD2. This CDR3 is built from 13 residues. The germline CDR1 and CDR2 sequences are SGHNT and YENEEA. J was trimmed by 3 bases and V by 5 bases; bases with no gene match: 2. CDR3 in DNA: TGTGCCAGCAGCCACGGGGGGGAAGAGACCCAGTACTTC. Translation gives CASSHGGEETQYF. Full variable domain (outside the CDR3, taken from reference TRBV11-3 and TRBJ2-5): EAGVVQSPRYKIIEKKQPVAFWCNPISGHNTLYWYLQNLGQGPELLIRYENEEAVDDSQLPKDRFSAERLKGVDSTLKIQPAELGDSAVYLCASSHGGEETQYFGPGTRLLVL.

The chain carries TRBV12-3 or TRBV12-4 and TRBJ1-3; no reliable D call. The CDR3 runs to 13 residues. The germline V and J ends were trimmed by 5 bases and 0 bases, with 5 bases remaining between them. The CDR3 DNA reads TGTGCCAGCAGTCCGAACTCTGGAAACACCATATATTTT. Protein sequence: CASSPNSGNTIYF.

This clone was counted once. This chain uses TRBV6-5 with TRBJ1-2; D perhaps matches TRBD1 (5 bases). Germline CDR1 MNHEY, CDR2 SVGAGI. The CDR3 is made up of 13 amino acids. V lost 9 bases to trimming and J lost 7 bases, with 18 bases between them. The CDR3 spells CASGNDSPLGYTF. CDR3 DNA: TGTGCCAGTGGGAATGACAGTCCACTTGGCTACACCTTC.

Worth noting for this clone: Distinct nucleotide sequences in the sample also encode this CDR3. V gene TRBV28 combines with J gene TRBJ1-1, with D uncertain. The length of the CDR3 is 13 residues. V lost 2 bases, J lost 0 bases, and 4 bases lay in between. Germline CDR1 MDHEN, CDR2 SYDVKM. CDR3 DNA: TGTGCCAGCAGTTTACCAGTGAACACTGAAGCTTTCTTT. Translation gives CASSLPVNTEAFF.

This chain uses TRBV6-5 with TRBJ1-1; 7 positions agree with TRBD1. The CDR3 is made up of 13 amino acids. Germline lookup yields CDR1 MNHEY and CDR2 SVGAGI. After removal of 6 bases from V and 4 bases from J, the junction contained 5 bases not matched to a gene. This chain's CDR3 is CASRPGTATEAFF. The CDR3 DNA follows: TGTGCCAGCAGACCCGGGACAGCCACTGAAGCTTTCTTT.

The chain carries TRBV5-4 and TRBJ2-7; the D call may be TRBD1 or TRBD2 (5 bases each). The germline V gene has CDR1 SGHNT and CDR2 YYREEE (reference sequence). The CDR3 runs 13 residues. V was cut by 4 bases and J by 2 bases, with 10 bases left in between. CDR3 sequence reads: CASSPGTAYEQYF. The CDR3 DNA is TGTGCCAGCAGCCCGGGGACCGCCTACGAGCAGTACTTC.

The chain has TRBV21-1 and TRBJ1-1; the table's D gene call, TRBD1, was not cross checked with the DNA. TRBV21-1 is shown as a pseudogene. The CDR3 consists of 15 residues. This chain's CDR3 is CASSPMGQGGTEAFF. The CDR3 nucleotides read TGTGCCAGCAGCCCTATGGGACAGGGCGGTACTGAAGCTTTCTTT.

The rearrangement uses TRBV11-2 and TRBJ1-3; D is unclear. V lost 2 bases and J 4 bases, leaving 15 bases between the germline ends. The germline V gene has CDR1 SGHAT and CDR2 FQNNGV. There are 16 residues in the CDR3. The CDR3 DNA reads as TGTGCCAGCAGCTTAAGCGACACAAGAGAAGGAAACACCATATATTTT. Translation gives CASSLSDTREGNTIYF.

The rearrangement uses TRBV5-4 and TRBJ2-7, with D perhaps matching TRBD2 (6 bases). Trimming cost V 4 bases and J 0 bases, with 14 bases left between them. This CDR3 is 15 amino acids long. Germline V gene lookup returns CDR1 SGHNT and CDR2 YYREEE (reference sequence). This CDR3 is CASSPGAGSSYEQYF. The DNA for the CDR3 is TGTGCCAGCAGCCCCGGAGCCGGGAGCTCCTACGAGCAGTACTTC.

V gene TRBV5-4 combines with J gene TRBJ2-7, with 8 bases identical to TRBD2. CDR1 is SGHNT and CDR2 is YYREEE in the germline V gene (reference sequence). The CDR3 loop spans 16 amino acids. The ends lost 4 bases at V and 7 bases at J; junction bases unmatched: 16. This CDR3 reads CASSLPPAGGVGEQYF. DNA for the CDR3: TGTGCCAGCAGCCTCCCCCCGGCCGGGGGGGTTGGGGAGCAGTACTTC.

The chain has TRBV15 and TRBJ2-7; maybe TRBD1 (6 bases). The germline V and J ends were trimmed by 3 bases and 1 base, with 7 bases remaining between them. Germline V CDR1 and CDR2: LNHNV, YYDKDF (reference sequence). CDR3 length equals 13 residues. CDR3 sequence reads: CATSRDRSYEQYF. The CDR3 coding sequence is TGTGCCACCAGCAGGGACAGATCCTACGAGCAGTACTTC.

This chain uses TRBV19 with TRBJ2-3; the match to TRBD2 covers 11 bases. The CDR3 runs 15 residues. Germline lookup yields CDR1 LNHDA and CDR2 SQIVND (reference sequence). Trimming at V came to 6 bases and at J to 7 bases, leaving 9 bases not matched to a gene. The CDR3 nucleotides read TGTGCCAGTAGGAGTAGCGGGAGGGTTGAAAATACGCAGTATTTT. Amino acid sequence: CASRSSGRVENTQYF.

J is TRBJ1-1 and V is TRBV18; D remains ambiguous. Germline V gene sequence: CDR1 KGHSH, CDR2 LQKENI. V lost 3 bases, J lost 2 bases, and 4 bases lay in between. The CDR3 is made up of 12 amino acids. The DNA of the CDR3 is TGTGCCAGCTCACCCGCAAACACTGAAGCTTTCTTT. Translated: CASSPANTEAFF.

The rearrangement joins TRBV19 to TRBJ1-5; D unclear. The germline V and J ends were trimmed by 5 bases and 4 bases, with 12 bases remaining between them. CDR3 length: 14 residues. Germline CDR1 reads LNHDA; CDR2 reads SQIVND (reference sequence). The CDR3 DNA reads TGTGCCAGTAGTCCCAGGTTGGCTAATCAGCCCCAGCATTTT. Translated: CASSPRLANQPQHF.

This chain links TRBV12-3 or TRBV12-4 with TRBJ1-1; perhaps TRBD1 as D (5 bases). The CDR3 is 12 amino acids. V was pared by 5 bases and J by 2 bases, with 6 bases between. CDR3 residues: CASSDSNTEAFF. The CDR3 DNA reads TGTGCCAGCAGTGACAGTAACACTGAAGCTTTCTTT.